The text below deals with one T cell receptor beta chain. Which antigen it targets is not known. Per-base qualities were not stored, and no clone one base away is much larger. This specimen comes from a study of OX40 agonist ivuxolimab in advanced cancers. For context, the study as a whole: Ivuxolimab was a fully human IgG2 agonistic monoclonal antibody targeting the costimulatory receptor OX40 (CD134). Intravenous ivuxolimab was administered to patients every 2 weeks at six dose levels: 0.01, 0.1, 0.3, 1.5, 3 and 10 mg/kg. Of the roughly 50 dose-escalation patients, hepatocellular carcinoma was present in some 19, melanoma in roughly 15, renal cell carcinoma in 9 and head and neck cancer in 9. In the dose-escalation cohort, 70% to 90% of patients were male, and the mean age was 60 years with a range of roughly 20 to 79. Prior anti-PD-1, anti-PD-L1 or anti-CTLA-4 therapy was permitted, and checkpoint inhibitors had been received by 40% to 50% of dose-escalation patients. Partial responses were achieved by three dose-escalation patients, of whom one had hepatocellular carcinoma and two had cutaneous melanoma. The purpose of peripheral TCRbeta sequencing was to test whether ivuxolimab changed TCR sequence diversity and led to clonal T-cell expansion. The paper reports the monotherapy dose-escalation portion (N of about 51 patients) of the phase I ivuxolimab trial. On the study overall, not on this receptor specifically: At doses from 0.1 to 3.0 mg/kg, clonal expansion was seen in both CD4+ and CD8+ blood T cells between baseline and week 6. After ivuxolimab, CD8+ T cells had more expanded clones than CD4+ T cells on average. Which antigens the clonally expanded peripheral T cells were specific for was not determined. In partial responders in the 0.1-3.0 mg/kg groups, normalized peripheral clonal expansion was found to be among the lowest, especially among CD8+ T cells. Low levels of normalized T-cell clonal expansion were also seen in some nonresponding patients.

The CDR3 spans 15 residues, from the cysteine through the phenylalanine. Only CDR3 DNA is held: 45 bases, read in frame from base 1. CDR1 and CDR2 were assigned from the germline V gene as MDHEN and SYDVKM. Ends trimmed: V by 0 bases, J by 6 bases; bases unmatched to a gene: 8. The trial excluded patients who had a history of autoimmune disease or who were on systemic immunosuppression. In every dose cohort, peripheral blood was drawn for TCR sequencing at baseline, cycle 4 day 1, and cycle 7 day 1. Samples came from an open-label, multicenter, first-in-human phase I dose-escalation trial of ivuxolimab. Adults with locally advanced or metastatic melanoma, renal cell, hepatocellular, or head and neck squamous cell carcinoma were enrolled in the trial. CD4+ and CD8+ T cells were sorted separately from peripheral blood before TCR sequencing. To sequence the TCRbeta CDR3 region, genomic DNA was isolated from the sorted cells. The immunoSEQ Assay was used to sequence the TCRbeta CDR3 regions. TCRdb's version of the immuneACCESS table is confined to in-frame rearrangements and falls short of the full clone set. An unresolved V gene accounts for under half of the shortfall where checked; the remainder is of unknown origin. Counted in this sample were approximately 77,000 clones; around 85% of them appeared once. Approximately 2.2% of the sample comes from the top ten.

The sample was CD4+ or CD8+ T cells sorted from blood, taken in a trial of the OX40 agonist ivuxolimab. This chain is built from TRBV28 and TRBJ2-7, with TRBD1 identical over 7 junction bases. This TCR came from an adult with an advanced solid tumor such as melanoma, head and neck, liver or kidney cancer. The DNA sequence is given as TGTGCCAGCAGTTTATGGGCCACAGGGGCGATCGAGCAGTACTTC. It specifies CASSLWATGAIEQYF.